This is a list of T cell receptor beta chains from one sample in a study of T cell changes during pregnancy in multiple sclerosis. The protocol was immunoSEQ multiplex PCR, while the TCRdb copy is restricted to in-frame clones and leaves out a portion. The sample has around 99,000 clones; around 90% are singletons. Specimen: peripheral blood, collected in the third trimester of pregnancy. The receptor source for this set is a female donor in good health, enrolled as a control in a pregnancy study. The conserved cysteine and the conserved F or W are not part of the CDR3 here.

CDR3: ASSSLTGGHREQY; V: TRBV7-9
CDR3: ASSIDRRLDYGYT; V: TRBV19
CDR3: ASSLGLAGVDTQY; V: TRBV5-1
CDR3: ASSPTLSSGNTIY; V: TRBV6-5
CDR3: ASSLGVGAKNIQY; V: TRBV6-6
CDR3: ASSIAASGGKETQY; V: TRBV19
CDR3: ASRDRDWYEQY; V: TRBV19
CDR3: ASSFGQVQGNGVGTQY; V: TRBV27
CDR3: ASSDSISSGVSEQF; V: TRBV6-4
CDR3: ASSIVAAGELF; V: TRBV6-4
CDR3: ASRRGFMNTEAF; V: TRBV25-1
CDR3: ASSIGTSDTQY; V: TRBV4-2
CDR3: ASSLGTSGGYNEQF; V: TRBV7-2
CDR3: ASGLYLPLSGERDTQY; V: TRBV12-5
CDR3: ASSQERYGTGGEQF; V: TRBV4-3
CDR3: ASSFQLSGELF; V: TRBV5-1
CDR3: AISETGTDNTGELF; V: TRBV10-3
CDR3: ASSVAGTGPTEAF; V: TRBV9
CDR3: ASSQGGGASEQF; V: TRBV4-3
CDR3: ASSLSGASNEQF; V: TRBV11-3
CDR3: ASSPQRGGEGEQF; V: TRBV11-2
CDR3: ASSLDASGTGGIYGYT; V: TRBV27
CDR3: ASRRGLAGGETQY; V: TRBV27
CDR3: ASTPGRMQSNEKLF; V: TRBV6-6
CDR3: ASSYRVGGRSYEQY; V: TRBV11-1
CDR3: ARSPWRFNTGELF; V: TRBV5-3
CDR3: ASSQVTSGGSSYNEQF; V: TRBV4-3
CDR3: ASSVVAVPGGAGNTIY; V: TRBV9
CDR3: ASSPSGGLNTEAF; V: TRBV7-6
CDR3: ASKTGDTQY; V: TRBV6-5
CDR3: ASSLDRDTQY; V: TRBV11-2
CDR3: ASSLREAPNTEAF; V: TRBV13
CDR3: ASSWLLAGGTAGVDEQF; V: TRBV7-9
CDR3: ASTQTGNTEAF; V: TRBV27
CDR3: SVELKRGASYEQY; V: TRBV29-1
CDR3: ASSRQGSYT; V: TRBV11-3
CDR3: AIQGVAGANVLT; V: TRBV10-3
CDR3: ASSLDKSGDRGFKAF; V: TRBV11-2
CDR3: ASGLVPAGRYNEQF; V: TRBV12-5
CDR3: ASSRSPGQYNQPQH; V: TRBV19
CDR3: ASSLEGTGEIRYEQF; V: TRBV7-6